The entry that follows covers one T cell receptor (beta chain) sequence. The CDR3 consists of 15 residues. Per the germline V gene, CDR1 is SGHNT and CDR2 is YYREEE (reference sequence). The V and J ends lost 0 bases and 4 bases, in that order; junction bases with no gene match: 5. The sample comes from a study of blood T cell repertoires in COVID-19. Assay used: immunoSEQ multiplex PCR; TCRdb lists only in-frame clones, some missing. The sample yields about 58,000 clones, approximately 83% seen once. This sequence originates from a man aged 80 or over with COVID-19, enrolled during active disease. J is TRBJ2-5 and V is TRBV5-4; 8 nucleotides match TRBD1. The sequenced sample was peripheral blood. In DNA, the CDR3 is TGTGCCAGCAGCTTGGTTGACAGGGGAGGAGAGACCCAGTACTTC. Translation gives CASSLVDRGGETQYF.